Sequencing of this T cell receptor beta chain was carried out in a study of T cell responses to AZD1222 COVID-19 vaccine. Study context: Both about-4-week and about-12-week second-dose recipients were combined.

The CDR3 loop spans 13 amino acids. CDR1 is LGHDT and CDR2 is YNNKEL in the germline V gene (reference sequence). V was pared by 4 bases and J by 3 bases, with 8 bases between. With regard to this clone: The antigen remains unidentified.

The study's findings and limits: Per reports, nearly half of all spike-specific TCRs target regions that are unmutated in variants.

Assay: immunoSEQ multiplex PCR; the TCRdb copy retains only in-frame clones and omits some. The sample lists more than 150,000 clones, about nine tenths seen once, with roughly 1.6% in the top ten. The source is an adult in good health. The V and J genes are TRBV3-1 (or the pseudogene TRBV3-2) and TRBJ2-3; no clear D. Sample: peripheral blood, taken on day 0 of AZD1222 vaccination. This chain's CDR3 is CASSLLDTDTQYF. CDR3 bases: TGTGCCAGCAGCCTCCTAGATACAGATACGCAGTATTTT.